The rows below give T cell receptor beta chains drawn from one sample of a study of shared clonotypes between healthy human individuals. Profiling relied on immunoSEQ multiplex PCR, and the TCRdb table lists in-frame clones only, not all of them. The sample carries hundreds of thousands of clones, approximately 95% recorded once. Sequenced input: naive CD8+ T cells sorted from blood. The receptors were sampled from a woman in her twenties or thirties in good health. CDR3s include the opening cysteine and the closing phenylalanine or tryptophan. A D gene is named only where the DNA matches it firmly. A clone size is listed for some rows: how often the clone was seen (once, few, many), or a class if it is expanded.

D	J	V	size	CDR3	DNA
-	TRBJ1-2	TRBV27	-	CASSPSTVPYGYTF	TGTGCCAGCAGTCCATCTACAGTTCCCTATGGCTACACCTTC
TRBD1	TRBJ2-1	TRBV12-5	once	CGSGTGGNEQFF	TGCGGATCCGGGACAGGGGGCAATGAGCAGTTCTTC
TRBD1	TRBJ2-2	TRBV6-5	-	CASSNRGEWTGELFF	TGTGCCAGCAGCAACAGGGGTGAATGGACCGGGGAGCTGTTTTTT
TRBD1	TRBJ2-7	TRBV6-5	-	CASSYSRDRVNEQYF	TGTGCCAGCAGTTACTCGAGGGACAGGGTCAACGAGCAGTACTTC
-	TRBJ2-7	TRBV7-2	-	CASSPGGWEGFSYEQYF	TGTGCCAGCAGCCCAGGGGGGTGGGAGGGCTTTTCCTACGAGCAGTACTTC
TRBD2	TRBJ2-5	TRBV28	once	CASSSVTSGFQETQYF	TGTGCCAGCAGTTCCGTGACTAGCGGTTTCCAAGAGACCCAGTACTTC
-	TRBJ2-1	TRBV30	-	CAWSDSYNEQFF	TGTGCCTGGAGTGACTCCTACAATGAGCAGTTCTTC
-	TRBJ2-1	TRBV6-1	-	CASRPGLAVYNEQFF	TGTGCCAGCAGGCCGGGGCTAGCAGTCTACAATGAGCAGTTCTTC
TRBD1	TRBJ2-2	TRBV6-1	once	CASSAGTGGTGELFF	TGTGCCAGCAGCGCCGGGACAGGGGGTACCGGGGAGCTGTTTTTT
-	TRBJ2-7	TRBV9	-	CASSVGIGYEQYF	TGTGCCAGCAGCGTAGGAATTGGGTACGAGCAGTACTTC
TRBD2	TRBJ2-7	TRBV2	-	CASSEPAGGPHEQYF	TGTGCCAGCAGTGAACCGGCGGGAGGGCCCCACGAGCAGTACTTC
-	TRBJ1-5	TRBV19	-	CASTGQHSNQPQHF	TGTGCCAGTACAGGGCAGCATAGCAATCAGCCCCAGCATTTT
TRBD1	TRBJ1-1	TRBV25-1	-	CASSLTGGAEAFF	TGTGCCAGCAGCTTGACAGGGGGGGCTGAAGCTTTCTTT
-	TRBJ2-7	TRBV5-6	-	CASSFLRGSYEQYF	TGTGCCAGCAGCTTTTTGAGGGGATCCTACGAGCAGTACTTC
-	TRBJ2-1	TRBV27	-	CASSFSAYNEQFF	TGTGCCAGCAGTTTTTCCGCCTACAATGAGCAGTTCTTC
TRBD2	TRBJ2-3	TRBV11-2	-	CASRPASGRWDTQYF	TGTGCCAGCAGGCCCGCTAGCGGGAGATGGGATACGCAGTATTTT
TRBD1	TRBJ1-1	TRBV4-1	-	CASSLRQGRAVSEAFF	TGCGCCAGCAGCCTCAGACAGGGGAGGGCGGTCTCTGAAGCTTTCTTT
-	TRBJ2-5	TRBV4-1	-	CASSLGGMEETQYF	TGCGCCAGCAGCCTGGGCGGGATGGAAGAGACCCAGTACTTC
TRBD2	TRBJ2-7	TRBV4-2	once	CASSQEGTNSYEQYF	TGTGCCAGCAGCCAAGAAGGGACTAACTCCTACGAGCAGTACTTC
TRBD2	TRBJ2-1	TRBV6-5	-	CASSDTSDFMQFF	TGTGCCAGCAGTGACACTAGCGACTTCATGCAGTTCTTC
TRBD1	TRBJ2-3	TRBV6-6	-	CASSSTGASTDTQYF	TGTGCCAGCAGTTCGACAGGGGCTAGCACAGATACGCAGTATTTT
TRBD1	TRBJ2-7	TRBV7-9	-	CASSPGTGGPYEQYF	TGTGCCAGCAGCCCCGGGACAGGGGGTCCCTACGAGCAGTACTTC
-	TRBJ1-2	TRBV25-1	-	CASSESGRFGYTF	TGTGCCAGCAGTGAATCGGGACGTTTTGGCTACACCTTC
-	TRBJ2-1	TRBV30	-	CAWSVREEQFF	TGTGCCTGGAGTGTACGAGAAGAGCAGTTCTTC
-	TRBJ2-1	TRBV27	-	CASSFGRANEQFF	TGTGCCAGCAGTTTCGGGCGTGCCAATGAGCAGTTCTTC
-	TRBJ1-5	TRBV6-5	-	CASGPQGPSNQPQHF	TGTGCCAGCGGTCCACAGGGCCCTAGCAATCAGCCCCAGCATTTT
TRBD2	TRBJ2-1	TRBV27	once	CASSLWASGSGTYYNEQFF	TGTGCCAGCAGTTTATGGGCTAGCGGGAGTGGAACTTACTACAATGAGCAGTTCTTC
-	TRBJ2-1	TRBV10-1	-	CASSERGSDRHYNEQFF	TGCGCCAGCAGTGAGCGAGGCAGCGATAGACATTACAATGAGCAGTTCTTC
-	TRBJ1-1	TRBV5-1	-	CASRWQGMGSTEAFF	TGCGCCAGCAGATGGCAGGGGATGGGCAGCACTGAAGCTTTCTTT
TRBD2	TRBJ2-3	TRBV9	-	CASSVEGRGRGDTQYF	TGTGCCAGCAGCGTAGAAGGTCGCGGGAGGGGAGATACGCAGTATTTT
-	TRBJ2-2	TRBV28	-	CASSPRQTGELFF	TGTGCCAGCAGTCCTCGACAGACCGGGGAGCTGTTTTTT
-	TRBJ1-2	TRBV28	-	CASSLLEGSDDGYTF	TGTGCCAGCAGTTTATTAGAGGGGTCGGATGATGGCTACACCTTC
-	TRBJ1-1	TRBV28	few	CASKDRSNTEAFF	TGTGCCAGCAAGGATCGATCCAACACTGAAGCTTTCTTT
-	TRBJ2-1	TRBV9	-	CASSSRDLVSNEQFF	TGTGCCAGCAGCAGCCGGGACTTGGTTTCAAATGAGCAGTTCTTC
-	TRBJ2-3	TRBV27	-	CASSPLGPLGTDTQYF	TGTGCCAGCAGTCCTCTGGGACCCTTGGGCACAGATACGCAGTATTTT
TRBD2	TRBJ2-1	TRBV4-2	-	CASSHPNELSGRDEQFF	TGTGCCAGCAGTCACCCGAATGAACTAAGCGGGAGGGATGAGCAGTTCTTC
-	TRBJ2-7	TRBV28	-	CASNGGGNEQYF	TGTGCCAGCAATGGGGGAGGAAACGAGCAGTACTTC
-	TRBJ2-1	TRBV6-5	-	CASSPTDSYNEQFF	TGTGCCAGCAGTCCTACTGACTCCTACAATGAGCAGTTCTTC
-	TRBJ2-1	TRBV11-3	-	CASSWDPRDEQFF	TGTGCCAGCAGTTGGGACCCTCGGGATGAGCAGTTCTTC
-	TRBJ2-1	TRBV9	-	CASSPPPGSINEQFF	TGTGCCAGCAGCCCGCCCCCCGGGAGCATCAATGAGCAGTTCTTC
TRBD1	TRBJ2-1	TRBV10-1	few	CASSAARDREPWEQFF	TGCGCCAGCAGTGCCGCGAGGGACAGGGAGCCCTGGGAGCAGTTCTTC
-	TRBJ2-7	TRBV18	-	CASSPTRGASGSSYEQYF	TGTGCCAGCTCACCGACTCGCGGAGCGTCTGGTAGCTCCTACGAGCAGTACTTC
-	TRBJ2-1	TRBV28	-	CASSLSLPLSYNEQFF	TGTGCCAGCAGTTTATCCTTACCTCTTTCCTACAATGAGCAGTTCTTC
-	TRBJ1-1	TRBV6-1	-	CASRQGGLGTEAFF	TGTGCCAGCAGGCAGGGTGGTCTGGGCACTGAAGCTTTCTTT
TRBD1	TRBJ1-2	TRBV16	-	CASSQSPEGAYGYTF	TGTGCCAGCAGCCAATCCCCTGAGGGGGCTTACGGCTACACCTTC
-	TRBJ1-1	TRBV19	-	CASYRATEAFF	TGTGCCAGCTACAGGGCTACTGAAGCTTTCTTT
TRBD1	TRBJ2-7	TRBV5-6	few	CASSSGTGLLEQYF	TGTGCCAGCAGCTCCGGGACAGGGTTGCTCGAGCAGTACTTC
-	TRBJ1-5	TRBV27	once	CASSFVVGNQPQHF	TGTGCCAGCAGTTTCGTGGTTGGCAATCAGCCCCAGCATTTT
TRBD1	TRBJ2-7	TRBV27	-	CASSYGQGKYEQYF	TGTGCCAGCAGTTACGGACAGGGGAAGTACGAGCAGTACTTC
-	TRBJ2-7	TRBV6-6	-	CASSLEYGYEQYF	TGTGCCAGCAGTTTGGAGTACGGCTACGAGCAGTACTTC
-	TRBJ2-2	TRBV19	-	CASSILGEGTGELFF	TGTGCCAGTAGTATTCTAGGAGAGGGCACCGGGGAGCTGTTTTTT
-	TRBJ2-7	TRBV6-5	once	CASTLRGRKGEQYF	TGTGCCAGCACCTTAAGAGGTCGGAAAGGGGAGCAGTACTTC
TRBD1	TRBJ1-5	TRBV7-9	-	CASSTGGNQPQHF	TGTGCCAGCAGCACAGGGGGCAATCAGCCCCAGCATTTT
-	TRBJ2-5	TRBV5-6	-	CASSLVVGEQYF	TGTGCCAGCAGCTTGGTTGTGGGGGAGCAGTACTTC
-	TRBJ2-7	TRBV15	-	CATSRDFEASHYEQYF	TGTGCCACCAGCAGAGATTTTGAGGCGAGCCACTACGAGCAGTACTTC
TRBD2	TRBJ2-1	TRBV4-1	-	CASSQNGLASYNEQFF	TGCGCCAGCAGCCAGAATGGACTAGCGTCCTACAATGAGCAGTTCTTC
TRBD2	TRBJ2-1	TRBV2	once	CASSEVTSGSRAYNEQFF	TGTGCCAGCAGTGAGGTGACTAGCGGGAGTAGAGCTTACAATGAGCAGTTCTTC
TRBD2	TRBJ2-7	TRBV28	-	CASSLMLAGNEQYF	TGTGCCAGCAGTTTAATGCTAGCGGGAAACGAGCAGTACTTC
TRBD2	TRBJ2-7	TRBV5-1	-	CASSPSGSFSHEQYF	TGCGCCAGCAGCCCTAGCGGGAGCTTTTCCCACGAGCAGTACTTC
-	TRBJ2-2	TRBV27	-	CASSLIANTGELFF	TGTGCCAGCAGTTTAATTGCGAACACCGGGGAGCTGTTTTTT